The 19 T cell receptor beta chains presented below share a single source sample, sequenced in a study of identical twins. TCRdb independently ran MiXCR on the 5' RACE reads; one entry per CDR3 protein. This table holds 1.5 million to 2 million distinct CDR3 sequences, about 30% found once. The sequencing sample was made of cord blood. These receptors were taken from a newborn girl in good health.

At least ten counts were recorded for this clonotype. V gene TRBV6-5 combines with J gene TRBJ1-2, with D possibly TRBD1 on 6 matching bases. V gave up 5 bases and J gave up 4 bases, with 8 bases separating them. The CDR3 consists of 12 residues. CDR1 is MNHEY and CDR2 is SVGAGI in the germline V gene. This CDR3 reads CASSDRLYGYTF. The CDR3 coding sequence is TGTGCCAGCAGTGACAGGCTCTATGGCTACACCTTC.

CDR3 loop: CSAGTGQSQPQHF. Here the CDR3 DNA reads TGCAGTGCGGGGACAGGGCAATCTCAGCCCCAGCATTTT. The chain joins TRBV20-1 to TRBJ1-5, with 9 bases matching TRBD1. CDR1 and CDR2 from the germline V gene are DFQATT and SNEGSKA (reference sequence). CDR3 length: 13 residues. V lost 6 bases to trimming and J lost 6 bases; unmatched junction nucleotides: 6.

This clonotype was detected a few times. The CDR3 DNA reads as TGCGCCAGCAGCTTGGGGCTAGCGGGAGGAGAATGGCAGTACTTC. Translated: CASSLGLAGGEWQYF. The chain employs TRBV5-1 and TRBJ2-5; 11 nucleotides align to TRBD2. The germline V gene encodes CDR1 SGHRS and CDR2 YFSETQ. The CDR3 is 15 amino acids. The ends lost 0 bases at V and 11 bases at J; junction bases unmatched: 9.

The rearrangement links TRBV5-5 to TRBJ1-2; no reliable D call. CDR3 length: 15 residues. The germline V and J ends were trimmed by 0 bases and 0 bases, with 9 bases remaining between them. Germline assignment: CDR1 SGHKS and CDR2 YYEKEE (reference sequence). This CDR3 reads CASSLEGFPNYGYTF. The CDR3 DNA reads as TGTGCCAGCAGCTTGGAGGGTTTTCCTAACTATGGCTACACCTTC.

This clonotype was seen only a few times. This chain connects TRBV12-3 or TRBV12-4 to TRBJ1-4, with D unclear. The CDR3 consists of 12 residues. Trimming removed 2 bases at V and 7 bases at J, with 5 bases between. In DNA form, the CDR3 reads TGTGCCAGCAGTTTAAATCCTGAAAAACTGTTTTTT. Amino acid sequence: CASSLNPEKLFF.

Concerning this clonotype itself: A much bigger clone sits one base away, suggesting this may be a read error. This rearrangement joins TRBV29-1 to TRBJ2-3; D may be TRBD1 (6 bases). Trimming shortened V by 6 bases and J by 5 bases, and 15 bases separated the two germline ends. The CDR3 is 13 residues long. The germline V gene has CDR1 SQVTM and CDR2 ANQGSEA. CDR3 sequence reads: CSVEQGAKDTQYF. DNA of the CDR3: TGCAGCGTGGAACAGGGTGCAAAAGATACGCAGTATTTT.

The sample holds many counts of this clonotype. Possible read error: a much larger clone is one base away. The J gene is TRBJ2-5, the V gene TRBV12-3 or TRBV12-4; D unresolved. CDR3 length: 11 residues. As DNA, the CDR3 is TGTGCCAGCAGGTTAGGGGAGACCCAGTACTTC. This sequence encodes CASRLGETQYF.

The chain combines TRBV25-1 with TRBJ1-2, with TRBD1 identical over 7 bases. J lost 5 bases, V lost 4 bases, and 7 bases had no gene match. The CDR3 length is 14 residues. Germline V gene data show CDR1 as MGHDK and CDR2 as SYGVNS. CDR3 sequence reads: CASSARGLDYGYTF. The CDR3 bases are TGTGCCAGCAGTGCTAGGGGGCTAGATTATGGCTACACCTTC.

This clonotype was counted between two and nine times. This chain connects TRBV7-2 to TRBJ2-7; possibly TRBD1 for D (6 bases). The germline V gene has CDR1 SGHTA and CDR2 FQGNSA. V was trimmed by 2 bases and J by 3 bases, leaving 20 bases between them. The CDR3 covers 17 residues. CDR3 residues: CASSLFGGTAGDYEQYF. Written as DNA, the CDR3 is TGTGCCAGCAGCTTATTTGGCGGAACGGCAGGGGACTACGAGCAGTACTTC.

This sequence joins TRBV6-1 and TRBJ1-2; D remains ambiguous. V lost 7 bases and J lost 4, with 13 bases in between. The V gene's germline CDR1 is MNHNS and CDR2 SASEGT. This CDR3 comprises 13 residues. The CDR3 loop reads CASNLSGFYGYTF. In DNA, the CDR3 is TGTGCCAGCAACCTATCGGGTTTCTATGGCTACACCTTC.

This clonotype was counted between two and nine times. J is TRBJ2-3 and V is TRBV2; possible D gene TRBD1, 6 bases. CDR3 size: 14 residues. Germline CDR1 reads SNHLY; CDR2 reads FYNNEI. Trimming cost V 5 bases and J 2 bases, with 11 bases left between them. The CDR3 region is CASSRGGHTDTQYF. The CDR3, as DNA: TGTGCCAGCAGTCGTGGGGGCCACACAGATACGCAGTATTTT.

V and J are TRBV6-6 and TRBJ2-7; D gene unclear. The CDR3 loop spans 15 amino acids. From germline, CDR1 is MNHNY and CDR2 SVGAGI (reference sequence). V was pared by 6 bases and J by 1 base, with 16 bases between. The CDR3 nucleotides read TGTGCCAGCAGAGACCCCCTGGCTAAATCCTACGAGCAGTACTTC. Translated: CASRDPLAKSYEQYF.

V and J are TRBV20-1 and TRBJ2-1; D is ambiguous. The end of the DNA aligns better with TRBJ2-7, so the J call may be wrong. CDR3 size: 15 residues. The V gene's germline CDR1 is DFQATT and CDR2 SNEGSKA (reference sequence). CDR3 region: CSATWTPSSCNEQYF. The CDR3 DNA is TGCAGTGCTACCTGGACGCCGAGCTCCTGCAATGAGCAGTACTTC.

This rearrangement joins TRBV12-3 or TRBV12-4 to TRBJ1-5; 10 nucleotides align to TRBD1. This CDR3 contains 16 residues. Germline trimming cut 4 bases from V and 6 bases from J; bases unmatched to any gene: 9. Written as DNA, the CDR3 is TGTGCCAGCAGTTCCGGGGGACAGGGGAGAACTCAGCCCCAGCATTTT. Translation: CASSSGGQGRTQPQHF.

The sample holds a few counts of this clonotype. The chain combines TRBV27 with TRBJ2-7; D unresolved. In germline, CDR1 is MNHEY, CDR2 SMNVEV (reference sequence). The V end lost 10 bases, the J end lost 5 bases, and 21 bases lay between the germline ends. CDR3 size: 14 residues. CDR3 region: CATQVGWAGNEQYF. DNA for the CDR3: TGTGCCACTCAAGTCGGCTGGGCTGGCAACGAGCAGTACTTC.

The rearrangement joins TRBV28 to TRBJ1-2; 10 bases align to TRBD1. CDR1 and CDR2 (germline): MDHEN, SYDVKM. The CDR3 loop spans 17 amino acids. V lost 5 bases, J lost 4 bases, and 13 bases stayed unmatched. CDR3 sequence: CASSLSGTGEGGYGYTF. CDR3 DNA sequence: TGTGCCAGCAGTCTCTCCGGGACAGGGGAGGGTGGCTATGGCTACACCTTC.

This clonotype has ten or more counts. V is TRBV5-1 and J is TRBJ2-5; D uncertain. CDR1 and CDR2 (germline): SGHRS, YFSETQ. The CDR3 is 14 residues long. V was trimmed by 2 bases and J by 1 base, leaving 9 bases between them. The CDR3 DNA is TGCGCCAGCAGCTTTGGTAGGGTCCAAGAGACCCAGTACTTC. It is translated as CASSFGRVQETQYF.

The genes are TRBV9 and TRBJ2-3; unclear D gene. Per the germline V gene, CDR1 is SGDLS and CDR2 is YYNGEE. The V end lost 0 bases, the J end lost 3 bases, and 14 bases lay between the germline ends. This CDR3 has 16 residues. This CDR3 reads CASSVGAALKTDTQYF. CDR3 coding DNA: TGTGCCAGCAGCGTAGGGGCAGCCCTAAAGACAGATACGCAGTATTTT.

In its sample, this clonotype was seen a few times. This rearrangement joins TRBV28 to TRBJ2-6; the D gene is possibly TRBD1 (5 bases). Germline V gene data show CDR1 as MDHEN and CDR2 as SYDVKM. The CDR3 consists of 16 residues. Deletions cut 3 bases from V and 4 bases from J, with 13 bases between. This CDR3 reads CASSLSGLRGANVLTF. Here the CDR3 DNA reads TGTGCCAGCAGTTTGTCAGGGTTAAGGGGGGCCAACGTCCTGACTTTC.